The clone carrying this TCR beta chain was counted ten times or more. The antigen is unknown. The data stem from a study of T-cell reconstitution after alpha-beta-depleted transplantation in children. Whole-study results and caveats: Reportedly, only several hundred clones from non-depleted graft cells drove alpha-beta T-cell counts at about two months.

Unique molecular identifiers were incorporated when the TCRbeta library was constructed. TCRdb redid the calling of the PCR reads with MiXCR, one entry per CDR3 protein. Of roughly 160,000 distinct CDR3 sequences listed, 11% were seen once; the top ten hold around 14%. This sample comprised PBMCs, obtained before TCRalphabeta/CD19-depleted stem cell transplant. This receptor was identified in a boy under 10 years old with acute myeloid leukemia, due to receive a stem cell transplant.

As DNA, the CDR3 is TGCAGTGCTAGTGGCCTAGCGGGGAATCCCTACGAGCAGTACTTC. Its translation: CSASGLAGNPYEQYF. This chain connects TRBV20-1 to TRBJ2-7; 9 bases fit TRBD2. This CDR3 contains 15 residues. V shed 3 bases, J shed 2 bases, and the junction held 8 bases outside the gene matches. The V gene's germline CDR1 is DFQATT and CDR2 SNEGSKA (reference sequence).